These 28 T cell receptor beta chains were all obtained from the same sample, sequenced in a study of blood T cells in healthy people across ages. The second PCR ran roughly 6 to 11 cycles with a sample-barcoded 5' primer and J-beta primers. TCRdb recomputed calls from the 5' RACE reads with MiXCR, one row per CDR3 protein. The sample consists of about 1.1 million distinct CDR3 sequences, roughly two fifths of them appearing once. Sequenced input: blood. Receptors were obtained from a young man in good health.

This clonotype has more than one count but fewer than ten. The chain links TRBV12-5 to TRBJ2-1; the match to TRBD2 covers 9 bases. This CDR3 is 16 amino acids long. V gave up 2 bases and J gave up 13 bases; unmatched junction bases: 15. Germline CDR1 LGHNT, CDR2 FRNRAP. The CDR3 nucleotides read TGTGCTAGTGGTTTGAATCCCGGTTGGACTAGCGCTAGTCAGTTCTTC. Residues: CASGLNPGWTSASQFF.

This clonotype was seen more than once but under ten times. The CDR3 bases are TGTGCCAGCAGCCCCCAATCCCGGGTTAGCGAAATGAAACTGTTTTTT. Encoded protein: CASSPQSRVSEMKLFF. The rearrangement joins TRBV7-2 to TRBJ1-4; the D is unclear. The V end lost 5 bases, the J end lost 11 bases, and 24 bases lay between the germline ends. The CDR3 is 16 residues long. Per the germline V gene, CDR1 is SGHTA and CDR2 is FQGNSA.

This clonotype showed up just a few times. The V gene is TRBV20-1, the J gene TRBJ2-1; 8 nucleotides align to TRBD1. Looked up from germline, CDR1 is DFQATT and CDR2 is SNEGSKA (reference sequence). J gave up 5 bases and V 7 bases, and 7 bases lay outside the gene matches. This CDR3 is built from 13 residues. The CDR3 sequence: CSGSGGHNNEQFF. Here the CDR3 DNA reads TGCAGTGGGTCAGGGGGCCACAACAATGAGCAGTTCTTC.

This clonotype was observed a handful of times. The J gene is TRBJ1-1, the V gene TRBV4-3; D remains ambiguous. This CDR3 is 14 amino acids long. Trimming stripped 0 bases from V and 2 bases from J, with 7 bases between. Germline CDR1 is LGHNA and CDR2 is YSLEER. CDR3 residues: CASSQDTANTEAFF. DNA for the CDR3: TGCGCCAGCAGCCAAGATACAGCTAACACTGAAGCTTTCTTT.

The chain combines TRBV5-5 with TRBJ1-5; 7 positions agree with TRBD1. Germline V gene sequence: CDR1 SGHKS, CDR2 YYEKEE (reference sequence). The CDR3 is made up of 14 amino acids. The V gene end was trimmed by 4 bases and the J gene end by 5 bases; junction bases not matched to a gene: 6. CDR3 amino acids: CASSLQGVHQPQHF. CDR3 nucleotide sequence: TGTGCCAGCAGCCTCCAGGGGGTCCATCAGCCCCAGCATTTT. Full variable domain (rest looked up from reference TRBV5-5 and TRBJ1-5): DAGVTQSPTHLIKTRGQQVTLRCSPISGHKSVSWYQQVLGQGPQFIFQYYEKEERGRGNFPDRFSARQFPNYSSELNVNALLLGDSALYLCASSLQGVHQPQHFGDGTRLSIL.

The chain carries TRBV5-4 and TRBJ1-2; D call uncertain. The CDR3 loop spans 19 amino acids. Germline CDR1 SGHNT, CDR2 YYREEE (reference sequence). V shed 0 bases and J shed 0 bases, with 21 bases lying between them. The CDR3 is CASSLAPTRETFTNYGYTF. CDR3 DNA sequence: TGTGCCAGCAGCTTGGCCCCTACCCGGGAAACGTTTACTAACTATGGCTACACCTTC.

The rearrangement joins TRBV14 to TRBJ1-6; the D is unclear. V lost 0 bases to trimming and J lost 9 bases, with 9 bases between them. Germline V lookup: CDR1 SGHDN, CDR2 FVKESK. The CDR3 contains 14 residues. The CDR3 bases are TGTGCCAGCAGCCAAGATATCGGGTTTTCACCCCTCCACTTT. This sequence encodes CASSQDIGFSPLHF.

This clonotype was picked up a small number of times. The rearrangement uses TRBV5-4 and TRBJ1-6; D might be TRBD1 (5 bases). The V gene's germline CDR1 is SGHNT and CDR2 YYREEE (reference sequence). V shed 0 bases and J shed 9 bases, with 10 bases lying between them. The CDR3 has 14 residues. This CDR3 is CASSLGRETSPLHF. CDR3 sequence (DNA): TGTGCCAGCAGCTTGGGCAGGGAGACTTCACCCCTCCACTTT. Full variable domain (rest looked up from reference TRBV5-4 and TRBJ1-6): ETGVTQSPTHLIKTRGQQVTLRCSSQSGHNTVSWYQQALGQGPQFIFQYYREEENGRGNFPPRFSGLQFPNYSSELNVNALELDDSALYLCASSLGRETSPLHFGNGTRLTVT.

V gene TRBV7-3 combines with J gene TRBJ1-4; D is unclear. Trimming took 5 bases from V and 2 from J, leaving 12 bases between them. The CDR3 sequence is 15 residues long. The germline V gene has CDR1 SGHTA and CDR2 FQGTGA. Here the CDR3 reads CASSPYGPTNEKLFF. CDR3 DNA sequence: TGTGCCAGCAGCCCTTACGGTCCGACTAATGAAAAACTGTTTTTT.

This clonotype was observed at least ten times. V and J are TRBV7-2 and TRBJ2-7, with a possible D match to TRBD2 (6 bases). The CDR3 runs 15 residues. Trimming removed 1 base at V and 0 bases at J, with 10 bases between. Germline CDR1 and CDR2: SGHTA and FQGNSA. The CDR3 protein is CASSLVSGLSYEQYF. The CDR3 DNA is TGTGCCAGCAGCTTAGTTAGCGGCCTCTCCTACGAGCAGTACTTC.

The V call is TRBV2, the J call TRBJ2-7; 8 nucleotides align to TRBD1. The CDR3 sequence is 14 residues long. The junction had 5 bases not matched to a gene; V was cut back by 6 bases and J by 1 base. The germline gives CDR1 SNHLY, CDR2 FYNNEI. The CDR3 region has the DNA TGTGCCAGCAGACAGGGGGTTTGGTCCTACGAGCAGTACTTC. Its protein product is CASRQGVWSYEQYF. The variable domain in full, with the rest retrieved from reference TRBV2 and TRBJ2-7, is EPEVTQTPSHQVTQMGQEVILRCVPISNHLYFYWYRQILGQKVEFLVSFYNNEISEKSEIFDDQFSVERPDGSNFTLKIRSTKLEDSAMYFCASRQGVWSYEQYFGPGTRLTVT.

V gene TRBV12-5 combines with J gene TRBJ1-1; D gene ambiguous. Germline V CDR1 and CDR2: LGHNT, FRNRAP. V lost 2 bases, J lost 4 bases, and 5 bases lay in between. The CDR3 covers 12 residues. The CDR3 is CASGLSGTEAFF. The CDR3 bases are TGTGCTAGTGGTTTGTCTGGCACTGAAGCTTTCTTT.

This clonotype was recorded a few times. The V call is TRBV25-1, the J call TRBJ2-5; no clear D gene. This CDR3 has 11 residues. The V end lost 4 bases, the J end lost 11 bases, and 11 bases lay between the germline ends. Germline-derived CDR1 and CDR2 are MGHDK and SYGVNS. The CDR3 DNA is TGTGCCAGCAGTGCTCCGTCTGAGCAGTACTTC. Its translation is CASSAPSEQYF. Together with reference TRBV25-1 and TRBJ2-5, the CDR3 gives the full variable domain: EADIYQTPRYLVIGTGKKITLECSQTMGHDKMYWYQQDPGMELHLIHYSYGVNSTEKGDLSSESTVSRIRTEHFPLTLESARPSHTSQYLCASSAPSEQYFGPGTRLLVL.

This clonotype was seen a single time. This chain connects TRBV4-1 to TRBJ1-1; possible D gene TRBD1, 5 bases. Germline CDR1 MGHRA, CDR2 YSYEKL. The CDR3 has 14 residues. V gave up 4 bases and J gave up 11 bases, with 20 bases separating them. CDR3 sequence: CASSLIGVSRGAFF. As DNA, the CDR3 is TGCGCCAGCAGCCTCATAGGGGTCAGCCGAGGGGCTTTCTTT.

This clonotype has only a few counts. The genes are TRBV30 and TRBJ2-3, with TRBD1 as a possible D gene (6 bases). This CDR3 has 14 residues. Trimming cost V 0 bases and J 0 bases, with 7 bases left between them. CDR1 is GTSNPN and CDR2 is SVGIG in the germline V gene (reference sequence). CDR3: CAWSVQGSTDTQYF. CDR3 sequence (DNA): TGTGCCTGGAGTGTACAGGGAAGCACAGATACGCAGTATTTT.

Note on this clonotype: A read error may produce the germline difference seen at one junction end. The V gene is TRBV6-5, the J gene TRBJ1-2; TRBD1 aligns across 10 bases. The CDR3 length is 18 residues. CDR1 and CDR2 from the germline V gene are MNHEY and SVGAGI. CDR3 sequence (DNA): TGTGCCCGCAGTTACGGGACCGGGACAGGGGCCTTTAACTATGGCTACACCTTC. Its translation is CARSYGTGTGAFNYGYTF.

This chain connects TRBV12-3 or TRBV12-4 to TRBJ1-2; no firm D call. CDR3 length: 13 residues. Trimming took off 5 bases at V and 7 bases at J, with 14 bases between the two ends. CDR3 region: CASSPGGGCGYTF. The CDR3 DNA reads TGTGCCAGCAGTCCCGGAGGAGGTTGTGGCTACACCTTC.

The J gene is TRBJ1-4, the V gene TRBV6-1; D not certain. Trimming left V 8 bases short and J 5 bases short, with 12 bases between. The CDR3 has 13 residues. Germline V lookup: CDR1 MNHNS, CDR2 SASEGT. The CDR3 is CASVKGINEKLFF. The CDR3 coding sequence is TGTGCCAGCGTTAAGGGAATCAATGAAAAACTGTTTTTT.

This clonotype was seen only once. The V call is TRBV5-1, the J call TRBJ1-4; 7 nucleotides agree with TRBD1. Per the germline V gene, CDR1 is SGHRS and CDR2 is YFSETQ. After removal of 0 bases from V and 1 base from J, the junction contained 6 bases not matched to a gene. The CDR3 loop spans 17 amino acids. Written as DNA, the CDR3 is TGCGCCAGCAGCTTGGCAGGGACAGCGAAAACTAATGAAAAACTGTTTTTT. It specifies CASSLAGTAKTNEKLFF.

V is TRBV4-3 and J is TRBJ1-5, with TRBD1 matching over 8 bases. Trimming took 3 bases from V and 6 from J; bases not matched to a gene: 7. CDR1 and CDR2 (germline): LGHNA, YSLEER. CDR3 length: 15 residues. CDR3 nucleotides: TGCGCCAGCAGCCACCCCTCCAGGGGGCGTCAGCCCCAGCATTTT. Encoded protein: CASSHPSRGRQPQHF.

The gene calls are TRBV3-1 and TRBJ2-1; 9 nucleotides line up with TRBD2. V was pared by 0 bases and J by 9 bases, with 9 bases of the junction left unmatched. The CDR3 totals 16 residues. Looked up from germline, CDR1 is LGHDT and CDR2 is YNNKEL (reference sequence). The CDR3 loop reads CASSQDVSSGEGEQFF. CDR3 sequence (DNA): TGTGCCAGCAGCCAAGATGTTTCTAGCGGGGAAGGTGAGCAGTTCTTC.

This clonotype appeared a single time. V and J are TRBV7-9 and TRBJ2-5; D is undetermined. The CDR3 covers 14 residues. CDR1 is SEHNR and CDR2 is FQNEAQ in the germline V gene (reference sequence). Trimming cost V 1 base and J 5 bases, with 11 bases left between them. The CDR3 coding sequence is TGTGCCAGCAGCTTAGGAGCCAAGAGGGAGACCCAGTACTTC. This codes for CASSLGAKRETQYF.

CDR3 amino acids: CASSLAPGVVSNQPQHF. DNA of the CDR3: TGTGCCAGCAGCTTAGCGCCCGGTGTGGTTAGCAATCAGCCCCAGCATTTT. J is TRBJ1-5 and V is TRBV7-8; D is unresolved. Germline V gives CDR1 SGHVS, CDR2 FQNEAQ. This CDR3 has 17 residues. Trimming took 0 bases from V and 0 from J, leaving 12 bases between them.

This clonotype has only a few counts. This chain joins TRBV12-3 or TRBV12-4 and TRBJ2-7; the D is unclear. This CDR3 region has 13 residues. V was cut by 6 bases and J by 0 bases, with 9 bases left in between. The CDR3 bases are TGTGCCAGCAGCCAACTGAACTCCTACGAGCAGTACTTC. Translation gives CASSQLNSYEQYF.

The rearrangement uses TRBV14 and TRBJ2-7, with D perhaps matching TRBD1 or TRBD2 (5 bases each). Looked up from germline, CDR1 is SGHDN and CDR2 is FVKESK. The ends were cut back, 4 bases at V and 4 bases at J, with 14 bases in the middle. This CDR3 is 14 amino acids long. The CDR3 bases are TGTGCCAGCAGCCGGGGGACCGTTCTATACGAGCAGTACTTC. Protein sequence: CASSRGTVLYEQYF. The variable domain in full, completed from reference TRBV14 and TRBJ2-7, reads EAGVTQFPSHSVIEKGQTVTLRCDPISGHDNLYWYRRVMGKEIKFLLHFVKESKQDESGMPNNRFLAERTGGTYSTLKVQPAELEDSGVYFCASSRGTVLYEQYFGPGTRLTVT.

The chain couples TRBV6-6 to TRBJ2-1; D might be TRBD1 or TRBD2, each matching 5 bases. Trimming left V 6 bases short and J 1 base short, with 13 bases between. The CDR3 runs to 15 residues. The germline V gene has CDR1 MNHNY and CDR2 SVGAGI (reference sequence). The DNA for the CDR3 is TGTGCCAGCAGATGGGACCCGCAGTCCTACAATGAGCAGTTCTTC. It encodes CASRWDPQSYNEQFF.

The chain carries TRBV2 and TRBJ2-4; 8 nucleotides match TRBD2. This CDR3 spans 15 amino acids. V lost 2 bases, J lost 3 bases, and 3 bases stayed unmatched. Per the germline V gene, CDR1 is SNHLY and CDR2 is FYNNEI. The CDR3 loop reads CASSERGLGKNIQYF. As DNA, the CDR3 is TGTGCCAGCAGTGAAAGGGGACTAGGCAAAAACATTCAGTACTTC.

This clonotype was detected only a few times. This chain joins TRBV5-1 and TRBJ2-3; 8 bases agree with TRBD2. Germline values: CDR1 SGHRS, CDR2 YFSETQ. V was pared by 1 base and J by 4 bases, with 5 bases of the junction left unmatched. The CDR3 is 15 residues long. CDR3 nucleotide sequence: TGCGCCAGCAGCTTGAGCCCTAGCGGGTCAGATACGCAGTATTTT. It specifies CASSLSPSGSDTQYF.